The 17 T cell receptor beta chains reported below all come from one sample, sequenced in a study of blood T cell repertoires in COVID-19. Method: immunoSEQ multiplex PCR; TCRdb's copy keeps in-frame clones and lacks some. The sample has approximately 390,000 clones; around 87% are singletons. Specimen: PBMCs or T cells enriched from blood (not recorded which). These receptors all come from a woman aged 45 to 65 who had recovered from COVID-19.

V and J are TRBV19 and TRBJ2-5, with 10 bases fitting TRBD1. This CDR3 has 15 residues. Looked up from germline, CDR1 is LNHDA and CDR2 is SQIVND (reference sequence). After removal of 4 bases from V and 4 bases from J, the junction contained 6 bases not matched to a gene. CDR3 bases: TGTGCCAGTAGTAATCCGGGACAGGGGAGAGAGACCCAGTACTTC. Residues: CASSNPGQGRETQYF.

The V call is TRBV2, the J call TRBJ2-1, with 9 bases identical to TRBD1. The CDR3 runs 14 residues. Germline V gene data show CDR1 as SNHLY and CDR2 as FYNNEI. J was trimmed by 7 bases and V by 6 bases; bases with no gene match: 7. CDR3 sequence reads: CASRETGGTNEQFF. The CDR3 nucleotides read TGTGCCAGCAGAGAGACAGGGGGGACAAATGAGCAGTTCTTC.

In its sample, this clone was seen a few times. The chain links TRBV11-1 to TRBJ1-1, with 8 bases that match TRBD1. Germline CDR1 SGHAT, CDR2 FQDESV (reference sequence). This CDR3 spans 13 amino acids. The V gene end was trimmed by 3 bases and the J gene end by 4 bases; junction bases not matched to a gene: 1. The CDR3 DNA follows: TGTGCCAGCAGCTTCAGGGGGCTCACTGAAGCTTTCTTT. It is translated as CASSFRGLTEAFF.

This clone has just one count. The chain couples TRBV5-1 to TRBJ2-3; 9 nucleotides match TRBD2. V was clipped by 2 bases and J by 9 bases; unmatched bases: 13. This CDR3 contains 16 residues. Germline CDR1 is SGHRS and CDR2 is YFSETQ. This CDR3 is CASSFIERGAYGTQYF. CDR3 nucleotide sequence: TGCGCCAGCAGCTTTATTGAGCGGGGGGCCTACGGGACGCAGTATTTT.

With regard to this clone: The same CDR3 also results from other DNA sequences found in this sample. This rearrangement joins TRBV19 to TRBJ1-1, with D tentatively TRBD1 (5 bases). The CDR3 runs to 13 residues. V lost 0 bases, J lost 3 bases, and 5 bases lay in between. Per germline, CDR1 LNHDA and CDR2 SQIVND (reference sequence). The CDR3 spells CASSIDRDTEAFF. The CDR3 DNA is TGTGCCAGTAGTATAGACAGGGACACTGAAGCTTTCTTT.

V is TRBV19 and J is TRBJ1-4; 9 bases line up with TRBD1. The CDR3 sequence is 15 residues long. V shed 7 bases and J 7 bases; nucleotides not matched to a gene: 10. CDR1 is LNHDA and CDR2 is SQIVND in the germline V gene (reference sequence). CDR3 sequence (DNA): TGTGCCAGTACCCCGGCGGGACAGGGTCGTGAAAAACTGTTTTTT. Its translation: CASTPAGQGREKLFF.

V gene TRBV6-2 or TRBV6-3 combines with J gene TRBJ2-3; the D is unclear. With 2 bases removed from V and 2 bases from J, the gap between germline ends came to 14 bases. This CDR3 has 16 residues. The germline V gene encodes CDR1 MNHEY and CDR2 SVGEGT. DNA of the CDR3: TGTGCCAGCAGTTACCTGGGCCGGTCATACACAGATACGCAGTATTTT. The encoded protein is CASSYLGRSYTDTQYF.

V is TRBV5-1 and J is TRBJ1-1; 10 bases fit TRBD1. Trimming at V came to 4 bases and at J to 0 bases, leaving 6 bases not matched to a gene. Germline lookup yields CDR1 SGHRS and CDR2 YFSETQ. The CDR3 length is 16 residues. The CDR3 DNA is TGCGCCAGCAGCCCCGGGACAGGGGTAATGAACACTGAAGCTTTCTTT. Its translation is CASSPGTGVMNTEAFF. The full variable domain, in which reference TRBV5-1 and TRBJ1-1 provide the parts outside the CDR3, is KAGVTQTPRYLIKTRGQQVTLSCSPISGHRSVSWYQQTPGQGLQFLFEYFSETQRNKGNFPGRFSGRQFSNSRSEMNVSTLELGDSALYLCASSPGTGVMNTEAFFGQGTRLTVV.

This chain connects TRBV5-1 to TRBJ2-2, with 10 bases fitting TRBD2. The CDR3 covers 16 residues. Losses at the gene ends were 0 bases for V and 3 bases for J; bases not matched to a gene: 2. Germline CDR1 SGHRS, CDR2 YFSETQ. The CDR3 sequence: CASSLVSGGHTGELFF. DNA of the CDR3: TGCGCCAGCAGCTTGGTTAGCGGGGGGCACACCGGGGAGCTGTTTTTT.

The V and J genes are TRBV9 and TRBJ2-1; maybe TRBD2 (5 bases). Germline V gives CDR1 SGDLS, CDR2 YYNGEE. Trimming took 0 bases from V and 12 from J, leaving 13 bases between them. The CDR3 consists of 13 residues. Here the CDR3 reads CASSVDVRSGQFF. CDR3 nucleotides: TGTGCCAGCAGCGTAGATGTCAGGAGCGGGCAGTTCTTC. The variable domain in full, completed from reference TRBV9 and TRBJ2-1, reads DSGVTQTPKHLITATGQRVTLRCSPRSGDLSVYWYQQSLDQGLQFLIQYYNGEERAKGNILERFSAQQFPDLHSELNLSSLELGDSALYFCASSVDVRSGQFFGPGTRLTVL.

The chain joins TRBV6-1 to TRBJ1-5; tentatively, D is TRBD1 (6 bases). This CDR3 comprises 16 residues. V was pared by 2 bases and J by 5 bases, with 16 bases between. The germline CDR1 and CDR2 sequences are MNHNS and SASEGT. This CDR3 is CASSEMFKQGYQPQHF. DNA for the CDR3: TGTGCCAGCAGTGAAATGTTTAAACAGGGCTATCAGCCCCAGCATTTT.

The J gene is TRBJ2-7, the V gene TRBV18; TRBD1 is a possible D gene (5 bases). The CDR3 length is 17 residues. Trimming took 8 bases from V and 6 from J, leaving 29 bases between them. Germline V gene data show CDR1 as KGHSH and CDR2 as LQKENI. CDR3 nucleotides: TGTGCCAGCCAATCTACTATTGGGGCCACGGCTGGCGGCGAGCAGTACTTC. The encoded protein is CASQSTIGATAGGEQYF.

The chain carries TRBV10-3 and TRBJ1-2; TRBD1 might be the D (5 bases). The ends were cut back, 10 bases at V and 5 bases at J, with 23 bases in the middle. Germline V gene data show CDR1 as ENHRY and CDR2 as SYGVKD. The length of the CDR3 is 15 residues. The CDR3 region is CATYRMGRSRYGYTF. CDR3 in DNA: TGTGCCACCTACCGGATGGGGCGTTCTAGGTATGGCTACACCTTC.

J is TRBJ1-5 and V is TRBV5-8; 9 bases line up with TRBD1. This CDR3 has 15 residues. V gave up 1 base and J gave up 7 bases; unmatched junction bases: 6. Germline V lookup: CDR1 SGHTS, CDR2 YDEGEE. CDR3 residues: CASSLFGTGWQPQHF. CDR3 sequence (DNA): TGTGCCAGCAGCTTGTTTGGGACAGGGTGGCAGCCCCAGCATTTT.

The chain uses TRBV4-1 and TRBJ1-4; possibly TRBD1 for D (6 bases). The CDR3 spans 14 residues. Germline V gene lookup returns CDR1 MGHRA and CDR2 YSYEKL. V gave up 6 bases and J gave up 4 bases, with 12 bases separating them. DNA for the CDR3: TGCGCCAGCAGGGAAGGGGGAATTAATGAAAAACTGTTTTTT. Translated: CASREGGINEKLFF.

This rearrangement joins TRBV3-1 (or the pseudogene TRBV3-2) to TRBJ2-7; D remains ambiguous. V gave up 1 base and J gave up 3 bases, with 7 bases separating them. The CDR3 is 13 residues long. Per the germline V gene, CDR1 is LGHDT and CDR2 is YNNKEL (reference sequence). The CDR3 here is CASSQGGNYEQYF. CDR3 DNA: TGTGCCAGCAGCCAAGGAGGCAACTACGAGCAGTACTTC.

This chain joins TRBV12-5 and TRBJ2-2; a possible D gene is TRBD1 (5 bases). The V and J ends lost 1 base and 3 bases respectively, with 12 bases between them. This CDR3 is 16 amino acids long. The germline V gene has CDR1 LGHNT and CDR2 FRNRAP. This CDR3 is CASGLARDRYTGELFF. CDR3 nucleotides: TGTGCTAGTGGTTTGGCCAGGGATCGATACACCGGGGAGCTGTTTTTT.